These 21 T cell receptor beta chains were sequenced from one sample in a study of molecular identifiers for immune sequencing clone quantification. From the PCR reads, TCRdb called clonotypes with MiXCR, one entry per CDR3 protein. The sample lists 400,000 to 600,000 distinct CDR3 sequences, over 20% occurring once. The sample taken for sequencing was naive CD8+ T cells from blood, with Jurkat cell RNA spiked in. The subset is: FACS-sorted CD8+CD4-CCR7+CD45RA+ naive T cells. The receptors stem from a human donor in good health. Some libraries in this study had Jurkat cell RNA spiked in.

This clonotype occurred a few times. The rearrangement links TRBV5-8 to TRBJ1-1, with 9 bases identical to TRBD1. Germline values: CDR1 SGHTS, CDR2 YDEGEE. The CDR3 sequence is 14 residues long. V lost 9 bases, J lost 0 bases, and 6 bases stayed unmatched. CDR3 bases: TGTGCCACACAGGGGGCAATCATGAACACTGAAGCTTTCTTT. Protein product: CATQGAIMNTEAFF.

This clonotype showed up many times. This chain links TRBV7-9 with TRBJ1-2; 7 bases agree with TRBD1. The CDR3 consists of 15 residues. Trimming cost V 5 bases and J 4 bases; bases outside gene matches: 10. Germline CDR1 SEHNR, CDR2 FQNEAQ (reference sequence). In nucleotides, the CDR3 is TGTGCCAGCAGCCCCCGACAGGGAGGAGTCTATGGCTACACCTTC. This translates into CASSPRQGGVYGYTF.

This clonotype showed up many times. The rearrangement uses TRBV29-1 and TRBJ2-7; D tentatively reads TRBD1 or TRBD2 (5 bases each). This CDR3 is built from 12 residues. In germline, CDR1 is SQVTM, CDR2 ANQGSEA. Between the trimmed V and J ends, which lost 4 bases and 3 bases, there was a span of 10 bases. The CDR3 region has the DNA TGCAGCGTTGGAGGGGTGGGCTACGAGCAGTACTTC. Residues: CSVGGVGYEQYF.

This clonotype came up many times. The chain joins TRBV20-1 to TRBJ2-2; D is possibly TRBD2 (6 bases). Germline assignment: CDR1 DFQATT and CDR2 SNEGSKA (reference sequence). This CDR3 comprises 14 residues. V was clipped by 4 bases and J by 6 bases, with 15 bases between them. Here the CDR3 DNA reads TGCAGTGCTACGGAGGGGAACCCCCCCGGGGAGCTGTTTTTT. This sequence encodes CSATEGNPPGELFF.

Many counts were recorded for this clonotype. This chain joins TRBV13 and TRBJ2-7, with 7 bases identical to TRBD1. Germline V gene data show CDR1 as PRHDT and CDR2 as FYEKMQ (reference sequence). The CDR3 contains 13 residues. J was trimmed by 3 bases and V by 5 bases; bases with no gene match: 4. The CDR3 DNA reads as TGTGCCAGCAGCCGGGACAGTTTCTACGAGCAGTACTTC. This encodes CASSRDSFYEQYF.

The CDR3 reads CASSAGTSGTSSYEQYF. The CDR3 region has the DNA TGTGCCAGCAGTGCCGGGACTAGCGGGACGAGCTCCTACGAGCAGTACTTC. The chain employs TRBV27 and TRBJ2-7; 13 bases agree with TRBD2. V lost 5 bases and J lost 0; bases outside the gene matches: 7. This CDR3 comprises 17 residues. Germline values: CDR1 MNHEY, CDR2 SMNVEV (reference sequence).

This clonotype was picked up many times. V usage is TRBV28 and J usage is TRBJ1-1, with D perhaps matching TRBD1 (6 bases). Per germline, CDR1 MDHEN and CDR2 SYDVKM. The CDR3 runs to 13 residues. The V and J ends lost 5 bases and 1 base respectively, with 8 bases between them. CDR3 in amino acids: CASSGQPNTEAFF. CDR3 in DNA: TGTGCCAGCAGTGGACAGCCGAACACTGAAGCTTTCTTT.

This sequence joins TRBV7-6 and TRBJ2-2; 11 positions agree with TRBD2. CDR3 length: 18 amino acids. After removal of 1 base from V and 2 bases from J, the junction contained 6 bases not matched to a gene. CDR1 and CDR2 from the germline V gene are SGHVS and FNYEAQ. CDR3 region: CASSLDPGTSGNTGELFF. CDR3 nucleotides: TGTGCCAGCAGCTTAGACCCCGGGACTAGCGGCAACACCGGGGAGCTGTTTTTT.

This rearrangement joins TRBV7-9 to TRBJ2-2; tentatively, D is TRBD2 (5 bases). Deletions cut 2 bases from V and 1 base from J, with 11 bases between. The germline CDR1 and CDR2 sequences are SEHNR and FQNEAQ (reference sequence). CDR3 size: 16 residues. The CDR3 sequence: CASSLKVAGNTGELFF. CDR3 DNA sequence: TGTGCCAGCAGCTTAAAGGTCGCGGGGAACACCGGGGAGCTGTTTTTT.

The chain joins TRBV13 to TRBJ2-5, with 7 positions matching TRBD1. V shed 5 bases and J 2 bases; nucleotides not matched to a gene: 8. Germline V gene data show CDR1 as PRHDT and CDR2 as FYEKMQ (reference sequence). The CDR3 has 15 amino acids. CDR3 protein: CASSKTGSRQETQYF. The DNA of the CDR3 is TGTGCCAGCAGCAAGACAGGGTCCCGGCAAGAGACCCAGTACTTC. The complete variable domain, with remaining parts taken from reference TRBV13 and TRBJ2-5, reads AAGVIQSPRHLIKEKRETATLKCYPIPRHDTVYWYQQGPGQDPQFLISFYEKMQSDKGSIPDRFSAQQFSDYHSELNMSSLELGDSALYFCASSKTGSRQETQYFGPGTRLLVL.

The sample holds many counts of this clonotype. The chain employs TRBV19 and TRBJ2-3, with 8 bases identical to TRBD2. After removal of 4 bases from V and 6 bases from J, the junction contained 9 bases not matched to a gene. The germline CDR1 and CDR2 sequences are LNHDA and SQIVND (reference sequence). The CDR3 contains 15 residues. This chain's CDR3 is CASSTPWRGADTQYF. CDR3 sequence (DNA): TGTGCCAGTAGTACCCCTTGGCGGGGGGCGGATACGCAGTATTTT. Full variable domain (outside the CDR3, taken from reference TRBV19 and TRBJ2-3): DGGITQSPKYLFRKEGQNVTLSCEQNLNHDAMYWYRQDPGQGLRLIYYSQIVNDFQKGDIAEGYSVSREKKESFPLTVTSAQKNPTAFYLCASSTPWRGADTQYFGPGTRLTVL.

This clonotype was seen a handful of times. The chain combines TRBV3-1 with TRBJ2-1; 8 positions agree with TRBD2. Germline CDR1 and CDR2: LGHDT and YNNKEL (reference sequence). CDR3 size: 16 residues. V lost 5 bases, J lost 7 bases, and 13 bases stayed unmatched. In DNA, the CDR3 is TGTGCCAGCAGCTTCAACGGGGGGGGGAGGGGTAATGAGCAGTTCTTC. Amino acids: CASSFNGGGRGNEQFF.

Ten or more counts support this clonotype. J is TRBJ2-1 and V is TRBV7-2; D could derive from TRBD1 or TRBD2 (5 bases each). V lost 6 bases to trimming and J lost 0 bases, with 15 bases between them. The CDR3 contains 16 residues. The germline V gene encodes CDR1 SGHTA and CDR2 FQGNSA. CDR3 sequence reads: CASRTTGLSSYNEQFF. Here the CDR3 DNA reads TGTGCCAGCAGGACTACAGGACTCAGCTCCTACAATGAGCAGTTCTTC.

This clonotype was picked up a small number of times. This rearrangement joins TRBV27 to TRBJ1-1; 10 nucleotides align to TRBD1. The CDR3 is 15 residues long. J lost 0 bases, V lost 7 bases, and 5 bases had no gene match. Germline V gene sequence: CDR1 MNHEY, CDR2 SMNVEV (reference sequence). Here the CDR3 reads CASNPGQGLNTEAFF. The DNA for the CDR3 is TGTGCCAGCAATCCGGGACAGGGGTTGAACACTGAAGCTTTCTTT.

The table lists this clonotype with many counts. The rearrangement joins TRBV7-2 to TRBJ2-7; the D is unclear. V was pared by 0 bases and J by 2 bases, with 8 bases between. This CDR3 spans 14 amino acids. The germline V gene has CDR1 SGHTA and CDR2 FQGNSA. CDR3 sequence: CASSLAYTAYEQYF. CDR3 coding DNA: TGTGCCAGCAGCTTAGCGTATACCGCCTACGAGCAGTACTTC.

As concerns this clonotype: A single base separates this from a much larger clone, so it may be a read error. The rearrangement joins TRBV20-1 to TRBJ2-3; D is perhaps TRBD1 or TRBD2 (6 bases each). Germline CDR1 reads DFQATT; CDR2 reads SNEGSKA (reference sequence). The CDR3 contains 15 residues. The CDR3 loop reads CSAKGGAYSTGTQYF. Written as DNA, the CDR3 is TGCAGTGCCAAGGGGGGCGCCTACAGCACAGGTACGCAGTATTTT.

CDR3 nucleotides: TGTGCCAGCAGTGTCGGGACTAGCGGGGAGGACATTCAGTACTTC. Residues: CASSVGTSGEDIQYF. The chain couples TRBV27 to TRBJ2-4; 13 bases are a match to TRBD2. Germline V gives CDR1 MNHEY, CDR2 SMNVEV (reference sequence). This CDR3 spans 15 amino acids. V was pared by 5 bases and J by 8 bases, with 6 bases of the junction left unmatched.

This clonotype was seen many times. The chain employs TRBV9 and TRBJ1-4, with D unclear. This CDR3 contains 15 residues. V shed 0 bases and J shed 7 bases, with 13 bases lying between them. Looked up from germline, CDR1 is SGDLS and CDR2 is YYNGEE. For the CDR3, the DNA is TGTGCCAGCAGCGTAGGTGCAGGAGGGCGTGAAAAACTGTTTTTT. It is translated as CASSVGAGGREKLFF.

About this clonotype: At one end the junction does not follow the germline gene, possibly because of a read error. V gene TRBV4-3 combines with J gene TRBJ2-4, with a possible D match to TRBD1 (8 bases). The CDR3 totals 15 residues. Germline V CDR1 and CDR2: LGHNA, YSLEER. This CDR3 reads CASGQNRGGKNIQYF. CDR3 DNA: TGCGCCAGCGGCCAAAACAGGGGGGGCAAAAACATTCAGTACTTC.

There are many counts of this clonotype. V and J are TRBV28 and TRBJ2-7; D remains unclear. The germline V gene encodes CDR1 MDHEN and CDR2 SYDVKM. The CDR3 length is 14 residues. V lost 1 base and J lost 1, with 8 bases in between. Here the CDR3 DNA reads TGTGCCAGCAGTTTATTTGGGAATTCCTACGAGCAGTACTTC. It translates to CASSLFGNSYEQYF.

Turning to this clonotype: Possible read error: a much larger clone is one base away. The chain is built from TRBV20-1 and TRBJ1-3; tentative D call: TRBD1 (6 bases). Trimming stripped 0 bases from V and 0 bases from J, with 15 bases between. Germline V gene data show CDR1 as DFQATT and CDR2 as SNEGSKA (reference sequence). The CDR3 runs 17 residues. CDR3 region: CSARDPDSRLSGNTIYF. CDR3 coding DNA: TGCAGTGCTAGAGACCCGGACAGCCGCCTCTCTGGAAACACCATATATTTT.